The clone carrying this T cell receptor (beta chain) was detected only once. Its antigen is unidentified. This CDR3 has 14 amino acids. V was shortened by 0 bases and J by 2 bases, with 5 bases between the two germline ends. The germline V gene encodes CDR1 SGDLS and CDR2 YYNGEE. This sample was taken from a study of OX40 agonist ivuxolimab in advanced cancers. Study as a whole: Among those treated, three patients had partial responses, one with hepatocellular carcinoma and two with cutaneous melanoma.

Study outcomes and limitations: The average count of expanded clones was higher among CD8+ T cells than among CD4+.

The protocol was immunoSEQ multiplex PCR, while the TCRdb copy is restricted to in-frame clones and leaves out a portion. The table lists tens of thousands of clones, about 90% of them singletons. Here the sequenced sample was CD4+ or CD8+ T cells sorted from blood, taken in a trial of the OX40 agonist ivuxolimab. The V call is TRBV9, the J call TRBJ2-2; D not resolved. This receptor was identified in an adult with an advanced solid tumor such as melanoma, head and neck, liver or kidney cancer. CDR3 DNA: TGTGCCAGCAGCGTAGGGGCCAACACCGGGGAGCTGTTTTTT. Protein product: CASSVGANTGELFF. Combining the CDR3 with reference TRBV9 and TRBJ2-2 gives the whole variable domain DSGVTQTPKHLITATGQRVTLRCSPRSGDLSVYWYQQSLDQGLQFLIQYYNGEERAKGNILERFSAQQFPDLHSELNLSSLELGDSALYFCASSVGANTGELFFGEGSRLTVL.